The rows below give T cell receptor beta chains drawn from one sample of a study of graft-versus-host responses after intestinal transplantation. These receptors are not linked to any known antigen. Data came from immunoSEQ multiplex PCR; TCRdb stores just in-frame clones and leaves some out. The sample includes 84,000 or so clones, 85% to 95% of them seen just once. Here the sequenced sample was unstimulated CD8+ T cells sorted from spleen or lymph node cells, taken before transplant. Receptors were obtained from a human donor who was the organ donor for an intestinal transplant. CDR3s include the opening cysteine and the closing phenylalanine or tryptophan. The order of the fields is clone size, J gene, D gene, V gene, CDR3 protein, CDR3 DNA. The D gene is left open where the match is weak. Clone size is stated in some rows and not others, as once, few, many or a class when expanded.

abundance: once
j_gene: TRBJ2-7
d_gene: .
v_gene: TRBV18
CDR3aa: CASSPIQGFSYEQYF
CDR3nt: TGTGCCAGCTCACCAATACAGGGCTTCTCCTACGAGCAGTACTTC

abundance: .
j_gene: TRBJ2-3
d_gene: TRBD2
v_gene: TRBV11-2
CDR3aa: CASSLGPRTSGSTDTQYF
CDR3nt: TGTGCCAGCAGCTTAGGCCCCCGGACTAGCGGAAGCACAGATACGCAGTATTTT

abundance: once
j_gene: TRBJ1-1
d_gene: TRBD1
v_gene: TRBV27
CDR3aa: CASSTGAFSTEAFF
CDR3nt: TGTGCCAGCAGTACAGGGGCTTTTAGCACTGAAGCTTTCTTT

abundance: .
j_gene: TRBJ2-7
d_gene: .
v_gene: TRBV27
CDR3aa: CASSLSFSAEQYF
CDR3nt: TGTGCCAGCAGTTTATCGTTCAGCGCCGAGCAGTACTTC

abundance: .
j_gene: TRBJ2-7
d_gene: TRBD2
v_gene: TRBV9
CDR3aa: CASSYGDYSYEQYF
CDR3nt: TGTGCCAGCAGCTACGGGGACTACTCCTACGAGCAGTACTTC

abundance: .
j_gene: TRBJ2-3
d_gene: TRBD2
v_gene: TRBV29-1
CDR3aa: CSASGSDTQYF
CDR3nt: TGCAGCGCTAGCGGTTCAGATACGCAGTATTTT

abundance: .
j_gene: TRBJ1-4
d_gene: TRBD1
v_gene: TRBV9
CDR3aa: CASSSADRESEKLFF
CDR3nt: TGTGCCAGCAGCTCCGCGGACAGGGAGAGTGAAAAACTGTTTTTT

abundance: .
j_gene: TRBJ2-1
d_gene: TRBD2
v_gene: TRBV6-5
CDR3aa: CASSPSGGAGNEQFF
CDR3nt: TGTGCCAGCAGTCCCAGCGGGGGGGCAGGGAATGAGCAGTTCTTC

abundance: .
j_gene: TRBJ2-1
d_gene: TRBD1
v_gene: TRBV6-1
CDR3aa: CASSEGQGFYNEQFF
CDR3nt: TGTGCCAGCAGTGAGGGACAGGGGTTCTACAATGAGCAGTTCTTC

abundance: once
j_gene: TRBJ1-1
d_gene: .
v_gene: TRBV27
CDR3aa: CASSSWTVNTEAFF
CDR3nt: TGTGCCAGCAGTTCGTGGACAGTGAACACTGAAGCTTTCTTT

abundance: .
j_gene: TRBJ2-3
d_gene: .
v_gene: TRBV5-4
CDR3aa: CASTPGLGSSYTQYF
CDR3nt: TGTGCCAGCACCCCAGGATTGGGCTCGAGCTATACGCAGTATTTT

abundance: .
j_gene: TRBJ2-7
d_gene: TRBD1
v_gene: TRBV14
CDR3aa: CASSKRDSSYEQYF
CDR3nt: TGTGCCAGCAGCAAAAGGGACAGCTCCTACGAGCAGTACTTC

abundance: .
j_gene: TRBJ2-7
d_gene: .
v_gene: TRBV21-1
CDR3aa: CASSKGKLAGVRGYEQYF
CDR3nt: TGTGCCAGCAGCAAAGGCAAGCTAGCGGGAGTCAGGGGCTACGAGCAGTACTTC

abundance: .
j_gene: TRBJ2-5
d_gene: .
v_gene: TRBV4-2
CDR3aa: CASSQDNLVWPQYF
CDR3nt: TGTGCCAGCAGCCAAGATAACCTAGTATGGCCCCAGTACTTC

abundance: .
j_gene: TRBJ2-2
d_gene: TRBD2
v_gene: TRBV6-5
CDR3aa: CASSYLGGSNTGELFF
CDR3nt: TGTGCCAGCAGTTACCTCGGGGGGTCTAACACCGGGGAGCTGTTTTTT

abundance: .
j_gene: TRBJ1-1
d_gene: .
v_gene: TRBV28
CDR3aa: CASSMGGVLFTEAFF
CDR3nt: TGTGCCAGCAGCATGGGGGGGGTCTTGTTCACTGAAGCTTTCTTT

abundance: .
j_gene: TRBJ2-7
d_gene: TRBD2
v_gene: TRBV5-6
CDR3aa: CASSGPLAGGPYEQYF
CDR3nt: TGTGCCAGCAGCGGCCCACTAGCGGGAGGGCCCTACGAGCAGTACTTC

abundance: .
j_gene: TRBJ1-5
d_gene: .
v_gene: TRBV27
CDR3aa: CASSDQGNQPQHF
CDR3nt: TGTGCCAGCAGTGACCAGGGAAATCAGCCCCAGCATTTT

abundance: .
j_gene: TRBJ1-1
d_gene: .
v_gene: TRBV7-9
CDR3aa: CASSLGLPNTEAFF
CDR3nt: TGTGCCAGCAGCTTGGGCCTACCGAACACTGAAGCTTTCTTT

abundance: .
j_gene: TRBJ1-1
d_gene: .
v_gene: TRBV7-2
CDR3aa: CASSLGPGRTEAFF
CDR3nt: TGTGCCAGCAGCTTAGGTCCGGGGAGGACTGAAGCTTTCTTT

abundance: .
j_gene: TRBJ1-4
d_gene: TRBD1
v_gene: TRBV30
CDR3aa: CAWDATGVNEKLFF
CDR3nt: TGTGCCTGGGACGCGACAGGGGTTAATGAAAAACTGTTTTTT

abundance: .
j_gene: TRBJ1-2
d_gene: .
v_gene: TRBV5-1
CDR3aa: CASSTEGMSGYTF
CDR3nt: TGCGCCAGCAGCACCGAGGGCATGAGTGGCTACACCTTC

abundance: .
j_gene: TRBJ2-7
d_gene: .
v_gene: TRBV7-9
CDR3aa: CASSLGRRGSSYEQYF
CDR3nt: TGTGCCAGCAGCTTAGGCCGCCGGGGGAGCTCCTACGAGCAGTACTTC

abundance: once
j_gene: TRBJ1-2
d_gene: TRBD1
v_gene: TRBV27
CDR3aa: CASSPGTGWRGGYTF
CDR3nt: TGTGCCAGCAGTCCGGGGACAGGGTGGAGGGGAGGCTACACCTTC

abundance: .
j_gene: TRBJ2-7
d_gene: .
v_gene: TRBV7-2
CDR3aa: CASSLVDGVRYEQYF
CDR3nt: TGTGCCAGCAGCTTAGTCGACGGGGTGCGCTACGAGCAGTACTTC

abundance: .
j_gene: TRBJ1-2
d_gene: .
v_gene: TRBV12-5
CDR3aa: CASAPPGGVYGYTF
CDR3nt: TGTGCTAGTGCTCCCCCGGGGGGGGTCTATGGCTACACCTTC

abundance: .
j_gene: TRBJ1-5
d_gene: .
v_gene: TRBV19
CDR3aa: CASSIWGWDQPQHF
CDR3nt: TGTGCCAGTAGTATTTGGGGCTGGGATCAGCCCCAGCATTTT

abundance: .
j_gene: TRBJ2-7
d_gene: .
v_gene: TRBV9
CDR3aa: CASSVGGSSIYEQYF
CDR3nt: TGTGCCAGCAGCGTAGGGGGATCTAGCATCTACGAGCAGTACTTC

abundance: .
j_gene: TRBJ2-7
d_gene: .
v_gene: TRBV5-4
CDR3aa: CASSSSYEQYF
CDR3nt: TGTGCCAGCAGCTCGTCCTACGAGCAGTACTTC

abundance: .
j_gene: TRBJ1-1
d_gene: .
v_gene: TRBV27
CDR3aa: CASSWGGNTEAFF
CDR3nt: TGTGCCAGTAGCTGGGGGGGGAACACTGAAGCTTTCTTT

abundance: .
j_gene: TRBJ2-1
d_gene: .
v_gene: TRBV19
CDR3aa: CASSRGDLDDEQFF
CDR3nt: TGTGCCAGTAGTAGGGGGGACCTCGACGATGAGCAGTTCTTC

abundance: .
j_gene: TRBJ2-7
d_gene: TRBD1
v_gene: TRBV5-5
CDR3aa: CASSLGQGAYGQYF
CDR3nt: TGTGCCAGCAGCTTAGGACAGGGAGCCTACGGGCAGTACTTC

abundance: .
j_gene: TRBJ2-3
d_gene: .
v_gene: TRBV7-6
CDR3aa: CASSHYGESTDTQYF
CDR3nt: TGTGCCAGCAGCCACTACGGGGAAAGCACAGATACGCAGTATTTT

abundance: .
j_gene: TRBJ1-2
d_gene: TRBD1
v_gene: TRBV7-9
CDR3aa: CASSFSYRGLDGYTF
CDR3nt: TGTGCCAGCAGCTTCTCTTACAGGGGATTAGATGGCTACACCTTC

abundance: .
j_gene: TRBJ2-5
d_gene: .
v_gene: TRBV5-5
CDR3aa: CASSPGDSTLETQYF
CDR3nt: TGTGCCAGCAGCCCGGGGGACAGCACTTTGGAGACCCAGTACTTC

abundance: .
j_gene: TRBJ2-7
d_gene: TRBD2
v_gene: TRBV5-5
CDR3aa: CASSTGGGAYEQYF
CDR3nt: TGTGCCAGCAGCACTGGCGGGGGAGCCTACGAGCAGTACTTC

abundance: .
j_gene: TRBJ2-7
d_gene: .
v_gene: TRBV27
CDR3aa: CASSLFTSRASYEQYF
CDR3nt: TGTGCCAGCAGTTTATTCACTAGCAGAGCATCCTACGAGCAGTACTTC

abundance: .
j_gene: TRBJ1-4
d_gene: .
v_gene: TRBV9
CDR3aa: CASSAFLGGEKLFF
CDR3nt: TGTGCCAGCAGCGCCTTCCTGGGGGGGGAAAAACTGTTTTTT

abundance: few
j_gene: TRBJ2-7
d_gene: .
v_gene: TRBV5-6
CDR3aa: CASSLGGGRDYEQYF
CDR3nt: TGTGCCAGCAGCTTGGGGGGCGGGCGGGACTACGAGCAGTACTTC